Sequencing of this TCR beta chain was carried out in a study of shared clonotypes between healthy human individuals. Splitting of each subset's genomic DNA was done evenly across several immunoSEQ plates. Generated by immunoSEQ multiplex PCR, the TCRdb table keeps only in-frame clones and is missing some. This sample yields over 2 million clones, of which 90% to 95% are seen a single time; roughly 0.13% belongs to the top ten. Donors included only healthy HIV-negative adults lacking recent acute infections or vaccinations. The CDR3 spans 12 residues. The chain uses TRBV12-1 and TRBJ2-7; TRBD2 reflects the table's D call only, with no check against the DNA. TRBV12-1 represents a pseudogene. Specimen: naive CD4+ T cells sorted from blood. Subset given: CD45RA+ positively selected. The receptor's source is a man between 18 and 29 years old in good health. The CDR3 protein is CASSLNGYEQYF. In DNA, the CDR3 is TGTGCCAGCAGTTTGAACGGCTACGAGCAGTACTTC.